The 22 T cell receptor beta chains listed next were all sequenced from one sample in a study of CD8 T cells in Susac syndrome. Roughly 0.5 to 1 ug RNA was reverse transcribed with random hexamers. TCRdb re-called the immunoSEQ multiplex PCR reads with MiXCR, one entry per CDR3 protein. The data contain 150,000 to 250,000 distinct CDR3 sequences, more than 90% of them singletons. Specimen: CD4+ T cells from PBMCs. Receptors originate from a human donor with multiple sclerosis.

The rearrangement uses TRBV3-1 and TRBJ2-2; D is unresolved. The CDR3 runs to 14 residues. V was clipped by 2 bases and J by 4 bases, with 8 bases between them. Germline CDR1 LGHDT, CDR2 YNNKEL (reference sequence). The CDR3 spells CASSQRRVTGELFF. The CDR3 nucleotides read TGTGCCAGCAGCCAACGTCGGGTCACCGGGGAGCTGTTTTTT.

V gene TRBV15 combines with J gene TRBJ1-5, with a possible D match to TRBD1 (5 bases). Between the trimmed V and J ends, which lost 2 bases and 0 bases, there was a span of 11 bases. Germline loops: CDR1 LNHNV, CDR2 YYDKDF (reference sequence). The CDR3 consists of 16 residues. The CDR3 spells CATSRRGYYSNQPQHF. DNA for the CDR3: TGTGCCACCAGCAGAAGGGGCTACTATAGCAATCAGCCCCAGCATTTT.

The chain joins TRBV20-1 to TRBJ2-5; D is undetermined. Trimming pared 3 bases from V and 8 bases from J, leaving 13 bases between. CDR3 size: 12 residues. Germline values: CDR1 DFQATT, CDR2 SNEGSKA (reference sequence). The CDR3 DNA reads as TGCAGTGCTAGTCGGTTCAAGTACACCCAGTACTTC. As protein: CSASRFKYTQYF.

The CDR3 coding sequence is TGTGCCAGCAGCCTCCGAACAGGCACCGAGGGGGAGCTGTTTTTT. As protein: CASSLRTGTEGELFF. The rearrangement links TRBV14 to TRBJ2-2; D may be TRBD1 (5 bases). In germline, CDR1 is SGHDN, CDR2 FVKESK. This CDR3 comprises 15 residues. Trimming took off 4 bases at V and 8 bases at J, with 17 bases between the two ends.

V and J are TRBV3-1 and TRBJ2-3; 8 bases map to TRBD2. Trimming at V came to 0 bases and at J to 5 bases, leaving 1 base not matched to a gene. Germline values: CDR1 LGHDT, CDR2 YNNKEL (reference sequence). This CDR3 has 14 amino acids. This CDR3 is CASSQDTSGDTQYF. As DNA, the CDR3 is TGTGCCAGCAGCCAAGACACTAGCGGAGATACGCAGTATTTT.

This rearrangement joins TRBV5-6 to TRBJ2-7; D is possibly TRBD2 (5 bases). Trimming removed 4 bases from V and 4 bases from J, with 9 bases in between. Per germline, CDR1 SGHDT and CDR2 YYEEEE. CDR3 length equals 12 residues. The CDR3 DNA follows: TGTGCCAGCAGCATCACTAGGTACGAGCAGTACTTC. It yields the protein CASSITRYEQYF.

The CDR3 loop reads CASSISTTSTEAFF. The CDR3 region has the DNA TGTGCCAGCAGCATCTCGACGACGAGCACTGAAGCTTTCTTT. This chain joins TRBV3-1 and TRBJ1-1; the D is unclear. The CDR3 runs to 14 residues. Germline CDR1 and CDR2: LGHDT and YNNKEL (reference sequence). V lost 5 bases and J lost 4, with 14 bases in between.

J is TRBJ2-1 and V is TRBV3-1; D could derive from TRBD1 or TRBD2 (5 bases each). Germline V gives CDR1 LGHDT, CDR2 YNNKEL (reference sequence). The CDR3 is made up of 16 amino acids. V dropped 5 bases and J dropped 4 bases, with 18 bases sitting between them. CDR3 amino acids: CASSYGAGRVYNEQFF. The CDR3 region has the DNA TGTGCCAGCAGCTATGGGGCGGGTCGAGTTTACAATGAGCAGTTCTTC.

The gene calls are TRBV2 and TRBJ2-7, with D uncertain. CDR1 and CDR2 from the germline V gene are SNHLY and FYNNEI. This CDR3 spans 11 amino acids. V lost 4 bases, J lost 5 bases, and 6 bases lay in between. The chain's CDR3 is CASSGDNEQYF. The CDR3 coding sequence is TGTGCCAGCAGTGGAGACAACGAGCAGTACTTC.

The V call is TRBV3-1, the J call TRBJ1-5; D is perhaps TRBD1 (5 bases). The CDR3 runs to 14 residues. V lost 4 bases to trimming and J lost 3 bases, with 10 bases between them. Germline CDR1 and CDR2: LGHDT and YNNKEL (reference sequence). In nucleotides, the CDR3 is TGTGCCAGCAGCCTGGGACCGCTCAATCAGCCCCAGCATTTT. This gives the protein CASSLGPLNQPQHF.

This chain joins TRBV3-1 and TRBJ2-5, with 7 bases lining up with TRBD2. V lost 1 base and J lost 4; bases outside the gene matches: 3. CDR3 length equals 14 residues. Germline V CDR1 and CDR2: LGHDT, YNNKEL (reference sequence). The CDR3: CASSQAGGGETQYF. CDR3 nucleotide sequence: TGTGCCAGCAGCCAAGCGGGAGGAGGAGAGACCCAGTACTTC.

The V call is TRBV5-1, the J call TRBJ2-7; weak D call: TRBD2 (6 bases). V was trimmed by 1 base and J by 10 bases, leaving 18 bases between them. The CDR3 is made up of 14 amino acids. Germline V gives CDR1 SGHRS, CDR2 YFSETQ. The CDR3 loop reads CASSLKPGVPDQYF. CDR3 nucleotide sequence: TGCGCCAGCAGCTTGAAACCGGGGGTGCCAGACCAGTACTTC. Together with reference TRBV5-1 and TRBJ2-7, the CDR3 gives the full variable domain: KAGVTQTPRYLIKTRGQQVTLSCSPISGHRSVSWYQQTPGQGLQFLFEYFSETQRNKGNFPGRFSGRQFSNSRSEMNVSTLELGDSALYLCASSLKPGVPDQYFGPGTRLTVT.

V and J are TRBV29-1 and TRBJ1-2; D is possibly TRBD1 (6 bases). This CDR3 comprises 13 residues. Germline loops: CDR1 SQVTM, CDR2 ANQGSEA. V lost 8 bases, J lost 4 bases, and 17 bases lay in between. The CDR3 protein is CSTLTGSSYGYTF. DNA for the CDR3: TGCAGCACCCTGACAGGTTCATCCTATGGCTACACCTTC.

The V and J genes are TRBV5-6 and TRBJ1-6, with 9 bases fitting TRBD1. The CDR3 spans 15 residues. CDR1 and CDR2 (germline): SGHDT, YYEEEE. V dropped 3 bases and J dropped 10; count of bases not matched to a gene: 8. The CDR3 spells CASSSGTGLGSPLHF. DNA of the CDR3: TGTGCCAGCAGCTCAGGGACAGGGCTTGGATCACCCCTCCACTTT.

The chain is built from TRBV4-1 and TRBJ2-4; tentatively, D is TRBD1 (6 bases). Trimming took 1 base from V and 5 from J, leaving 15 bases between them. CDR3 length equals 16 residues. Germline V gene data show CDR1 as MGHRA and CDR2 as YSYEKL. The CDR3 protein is CASSQALVTGQNIQYF. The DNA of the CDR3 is TGCGCCAGCAGCCAAGCCCTCGTGACAGGACAAAACATTCAGTACTTC.

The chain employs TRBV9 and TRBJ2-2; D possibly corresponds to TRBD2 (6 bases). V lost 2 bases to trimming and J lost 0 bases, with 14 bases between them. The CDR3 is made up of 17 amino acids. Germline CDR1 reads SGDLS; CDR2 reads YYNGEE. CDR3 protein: CASSVSRGTANTGELFF. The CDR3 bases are TGTGCCAGCAGCGTTAGCCGCGGGACGGCGAACACCGGGGAGCTGTTTTTT.

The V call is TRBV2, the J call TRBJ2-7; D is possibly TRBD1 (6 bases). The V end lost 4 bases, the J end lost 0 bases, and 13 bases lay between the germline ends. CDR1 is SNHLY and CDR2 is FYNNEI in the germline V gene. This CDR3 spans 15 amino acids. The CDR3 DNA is TGTGCCAGCAGTGGGCAGGGGCCGATCTCCTACGAGCAGTACTTC. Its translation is CASSGQGPISYEQYF. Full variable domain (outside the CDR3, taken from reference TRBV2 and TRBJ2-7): EPEVTQTPSHQVTQMGQEVILRCVPISNHLYFYWYRQILGQKVEFLVSFYNNEISEKSEIFDDQFSVERPDGSNFTLKIRSTKLEDSAMYFCASSGQGPISYEQYFGPGTRLTVT.

The CDR3 region has the DNA TGTGCCTGGGTCCCCGGAGGGGGGCGGGAGACCCAGTACTTC. It encodes CAWVPGGGRETQYF. The chain carries TRBV30 and TRBJ2-5, with D perhaps TRBD1 or TRBD2 (6 bases each). The CDR3 has 14 residues. Germline V lookup: CDR1 GTSNPN, CDR2 SVGIG (reference sequence). Deletions cut 5 bases from V and 5 bases from J, with 18 bases between. Full variable domain (missing parts from reference TRBV30 and TRBJ2-5): SQTIHQWPATLVQPVGSPLSLECTVEGTSNPNLYWYRQAAGRGLQLLFYSVGIGQISSEVPQNLSASRPQDRQFILSSKKLLLSDSGFYLCAWVPGGGRETQYFGPGTRLLVL.

CDR3 sequence (DNA): TGTGCCAGCAGCAATGGACAGGGTGACTATGGCTACACCTTC. Protein: CASSNGQGDYGYTF. The chain links TRBV7-9 to TRBJ1-2; TRBD1 aligns across 8 bases. With 5 bases clipped from V and 3 bases from J, the junction kept 5 bases outside the gene matches. The CDR3 loop spans 14 amino acids. Germline V gene lookup returns CDR1 SEHNR and CDR2 FQNEAQ (reference sequence).

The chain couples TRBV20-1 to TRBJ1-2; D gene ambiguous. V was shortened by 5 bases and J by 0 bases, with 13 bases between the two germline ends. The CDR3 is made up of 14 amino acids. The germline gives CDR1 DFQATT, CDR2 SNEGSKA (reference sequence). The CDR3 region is CSARQDSANYGYTF. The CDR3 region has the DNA TGCAGTGCTCGGCAGGATTCAGCTAACTATGGCTACACCTTC.

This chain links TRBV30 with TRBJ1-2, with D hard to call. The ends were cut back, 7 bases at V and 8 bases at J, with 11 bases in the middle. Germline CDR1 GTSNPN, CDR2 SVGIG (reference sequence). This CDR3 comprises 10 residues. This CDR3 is CASWAGGYTF. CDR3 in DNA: TGTGCCTCCTGGGCGGGGGGCTACACCTTC.

The CDR3 region is CATSRELAGGVSEQFF. The CDR3 nucleotides read TGTGCCACCAGCAGAGAACTAGCGGGAGGGGTGAGTGAGCAGTTCTTC. The chain employs TRBV15 and TRBJ2-1; TRBD2 aligns across 13 bases. The germline gives CDR1 LNHNV, CDR2 YYDKDF (reference sequence). Germline trimming cut 0 bases from V and 9 bases from J; bases unmatched to any gene: 5. CDR3 length: 16 amino acids.